Listed below are T cell receptor beta chains from one sample, sequenced in a study of cytomegalovirus exposure and HLA in healthy donors. TCRdb's copy holds only in-frame clones and misses some; the assay was immunoSEQ multiplex PCR. There are around 170,000 clones in the sample; 81% occur only once, and 1.3% lies in the top ten. The specimen sequenced was PBMCs. The receptors come from a man in his forties or fifties in good health and CMV-seropositive. CDR3s include the opening cysteine and the closing phenylalanine or tryptophan. Each record gives: V gene, D gene, J gene, clone size, CDR3 protein, CDR3 DNA. D genes are given only for firm matches. Part of the rows lack a size; the others show once, few, many or a class for expanded clones.

V gene: TRBV2
D gene: -
J gene: TRBJ2-5
clone size: -
CDR3 protein: CAGRAESETQYF
CDR3 DNA: TGTGCCGGACGAGCGGAATCGGAGACCCAGTACTTC

V gene: TRBV11-2
D gene: -
J gene: TRBJ2-7
clone size: -
CDR3 protein: CASSFRVEQYF
CDR3 DNA: TGTGCCAGCAGCTTCAGGGTCGAGCAGTACTTC

V gene: TRBV23-1
D gene: -
J gene: TRBJ1-2
clone size: -
CDR3 protein: CASSQSVACRGTGYTF
CDR3 DNA: TGCGCCAGCAGTCAATCAGTGGCCTGCCGGGGAACTGGCTACACCTTC

V gene: TRBV19
D gene: TRBD1
J gene: TRBJ2-7
clone size: -
CDR3 protein: CASSENRGPYEQYF
CDR3 DNA: TGTGCCAGTAGCGAAAACAGGGGGCCCTACGAGCAGTACTTC

V gene: TRBV19
D gene: TRBD2
J gene: TRBJ2-1
clone size: few
CDR3 protein: CASTTGLAFNEQFF
CDR3 DNA: TGTGCCAGTACCACGGGACTAGCGTTCAATGAGCAGTTCTTC

V gene: TRBV28
D gene: TRBD1
J gene: TRBJ2-5
clone size: -
CDR3 protein: CASSSSGQGEAETQYF
CDR3 DNA: TGTGCCAGCAGTTCATCGGGACAGGGAGAGGCAGAGACCCAGTACTTC

V gene: TRBV11-2
D gene: TRBD1
J gene: TRBJ2-1
clone size: -
CDR3 protein: CASSLYLDRPYNEQFF
CDR3 DNA: TGTGCCAGCAGCTTATATCTGGACAGGCCCTACAATGAGCAGTTCTTC

V gene: TRBV28
D gene: -
J gene: TRBJ2-1
clone size: once
CDR3 protein: CASSVGGSSSYNEQFF
CDR3 DNA: TGTGCCAGCTCCGTAGGCGGATCTAGCTCCTACAATGAGCAGTTCTTC

V gene: TRBV28
D gene: TRBD1
J gene: TRBJ1-2
clone size: -
CDR3 protein: CASSMAGGDYGYTF
CDR3 DNA: TGTGCCAGCAGTATGGCAGGGGGCGACTATGGCTACACCTTC

V gene: TRBV6-5
D gene: -
J gene: TRBJ1-3
clone size: -
CDR3 protein: CASSRDNSGNTIYF
CDR3 DNA: TGTGCCAGCAGCCGGGACAACTCTGGAAACACCATATATTTT

V gene: TRBV19
D gene: TRBD1
J gene: TRBJ1-3
clone size: once
CDR3 protein: CASSLQTGGITGNTIYF
CDR3 DNA: TGTGCCAGTAGTCTACAGACAGGGGGCATCACTGGAAACACCATATATTTT

V gene: TRBV27
D gene: TRBD1
J gene: TRBJ2-5
clone size: -
CDR3 protein: CASSPGGAPKTQYF
CDR3 DNA: TGTGCCAGCAGCCCAGGGGGCGCCCCGAAGACCCAGTACTTC

V gene: TRBV11-3
D gene: -
J gene: TRBJ2-3
clone size: -
CDR3 protein: CASSLDGWSTQYF
CDR3 DNA: TGTGCCAGCAGCCTAGACGGATGGAGTACGCAGTATTTT

V gene: TRBV9
D gene: -
J gene: TRBJ2-2
clone size: -
CDR3 protein: CASSVGGFRWGGELFF
CDR3 DNA: TGTGCCAGCAGCGTAGGAGGGTTCAGATGGGGCGGGGAGCTGTTTTTT

V gene: TRBV10-3
D gene: -
J gene: TRBJ1-5
clone size: -
CDR3 protein: CAISESEVSNQPQHF
CDR3 DNA: TGTGCCATCAGTGAGTCAGAGGTTAGCAATCAGCCCCAGCATTTT

V gene: TRBV6-1
D gene: -
J gene: TRBJ2-3
clone size: -
CDR3 protein: CASSEVGGSTDTQYF
CDR3 DNA: TGTGCCAGCAGTGAAGTTGGCGGGAGCACAGATACGCAGTATTTT

V gene: TRBV29-1
D gene: TRBD1
J gene: TRBJ2-5
clone size: -
CDR3 protein: CSVGTAQETQYF
CDR3 DNA: TGCAGCGTCGGGACAGCCCAAGAGACCCAGTACTTC

V gene: TRBV7-2
D gene: TRBD1
J gene: TRBJ1-5
clone size: -
CDR3 protein: CASSLTGGGQPQHF
CDR3 DNA: TGTGCCAGCAGCCTTACAGGGGGCGGTCAGCCCCAGCATTTT

V gene: TRBV30
D gene: -
J gene: TRBJ1-2
clone size: -
CDR3 protein: CAWSIGQGLGYGYTF
CDR3 DNA: TGTGCCTGGAGTATAGGGCAGGGGCTAGGATATGGCTACACCTTC

V gene: TRBV12-2
D gene: -
J gene: TRBJ2-3
clone size: -
CDR3 protein: CASRLAGREKTDTQYF
CDR3 DNA: TGTGCAAGTCGCTTAGCGGGCCGGGAGAAAACAGATACGCAGTATTTT

V gene: TRBV19
D gene: -
J gene: TRBJ2-3
clone size: once
CDR3 protein: CASSIGRITDTQYF
CDR3 DNA: TGTGCCAGTAGTATTGGGCGTATCACAGATACGCAGTATTTT

V gene: TRBV28
D gene: -
J gene: TRBJ2-7
clone size: few
CDR3 protein: CASSFPPFYEQYF
CDR3 DNA: TGTGCCAGCAGTTTTCCCCCCTTTTACGAGCAGTACTTC

V gene: TRBV5-1
D gene: -
J gene: TRBJ2-1
clone size: -
CDR3 protein: CASSFSGQYNEQFF
CDR3 DNA: TGCGCCAGCAGCTTCTCAGGACAGTACAATGAGCAGTTCTTC

V gene: TRBV10-3
D gene: TRBD1
J gene: TRBJ1-1
clone size: -
CDR3 protein: CAIREGQGKFTEAFF
CDR3 DNA: TGTGCCATCAGAGAGGGACAGGGGAAGTTCACTGAAGCTTTCTTT

V gene: TRBV15
D gene: -
J gene: TRBJ1-6
clone size: -
CDR3 protein: CATSLEGVSPLHF
CDR3 DNA: TGTGCCACCAGCCTAGAGGGGGTTTCACCCCTCCACTTT

V gene: TRBV6-5
D gene: -
J gene: TRBJ1-1
clone size: once
CDR3 protein: CASTAPGRVTEAFF
CDR3 DNA: TGTGCCAGCACCGCCCCTGGGCGGGTCACTGAAGCTTTCTTT

V gene: TRBV5-1
D gene: -
J gene: TRBJ2-1
clone size: -
CDR3 protein: CASSFVGEIYNEQFF
CDR3 DNA: TGCGCCAGCAGCTTCGTGGGAGAAATTTACAATGAGCAGTTCTTC

V gene: TRBV28
D gene: TRBD1
J gene: TRBJ1-1
clone size: -
CDR3 protein: CASSLTGANTEAFF
CDR3 DNA: TGTGCCAGCAGTCTAACAGGGGCGAACACTGAAGCTTTCTTT

V gene: TRBV6-5
D gene: TRBD1
J gene: TRBJ1-1
clone size: -
CDR3 protein: CASRDRSMNTEAFF
CDR3 DNA: TGTGCCAGCAGGGACAGGTCAATGAACACTGAAGCTTTCTTT

V gene: TRBV5-1
D gene: TRBD2
J gene: TRBJ2-5
clone size: few
CDR3 protein: CASSFLGSSGEETQYF
CDR3 DNA: TGCGCCAGCAGCTTCCTCGGGTCTAGCGGGGAAGAGACCCAGTACTTC

V gene: TRBV7-2
D gene: TRBD2
J gene: TRBJ2-5
clone size: -
CDR3 protein: CASSLAGPSGGTQYF
CDR3 DNA: TGTGCCAGCAGCTTAGCCGGGCCTAGCGGGGGGACCCAGTACTTC

V gene: TRBV5-1
D gene: -
J gene: TRBJ1-5
clone size: -
CDR3 protein: CASSPDSPLQPQHF
CDR3 DNA: TGCGCCAGCAGCCCGGACAGTCCGTTGCAGCCCCAGCATTTT

V gene: TRBV5-8
D gene: TRBD1
J gene: TRBJ2-4
clone size: -
CDR3 protein: CASSLRDRGNIQYF
CDR3 DNA: TGTGCCAGCAGCTTGCGGGACAGGGGAAACATTCAGTACTTC

V gene: TRBV21-1
D gene: -
J gene: TRBJ2-5
clone size: few
CDR3 protein: CASSKTAPSGQETQYF
CDR3 DNA: TGTGCCAGCAGCAAAACGGCTCCTAGCGGACAAGAGACCCAGTACTTC

V gene: TRBV30
D gene: -
J gene: TRBJ2-1
clone size: -
CDR3 protein: CAWGRGLPYNEQFF
CDR3 DNA: TGTGCCTGGGGGCGGGGACTCCCTTACAATGAGCAGTTCTTC

V gene: TRBV4-2
D gene: TRBD1
J gene: TRBJ2-1
clone size: -
CDR3 protein: CASSQAGQGIYNEQFF
CDR3 DNA: TGTGCCAGCAGCCAAGCGGGACAGGGGATTTACAATGAGCAGTTCTTC

V gene: TRBV6-5
D gene: TRBD2
J gene: TRBJ2-5
clone size: -
CDR3 protein: CASSSYSGRETQYF
CDR3 DNA: TGTGCCAGCAGTTCGTATAGCGGGAGAGAGACCCAGTACTTC

V gene: TRBV6-6
D gene: TRBD2
J gene: TRBJ2-1
clone size: -
CDR3 protein: CASSPGGNEQFF
CDR3 DNA: TGTGCCAGCAGTCCGGGGGGCAATGAGCAGTTCTTC

V gene: TRBV9
D gene: TRBD1
J gene: TRBJ2-7
clone size: -
CDR3 protein: CASSAGTGRSYEQYF
CDR3 DNA: TGTGCCAGCAGCGCAGGGACAGGGAGGAGCTACGAGCAGTACTTC

V gene: TRBV9
D gene: -
J gene: TRBJ1-1
clone size: -
CDR3 protein: CASSSRPGQENTEAFF
CDR3 DNA: TGTGCCAGCAGCTCTAGGCCGGGACAAGAGAACACTGAAGCTTTCTTT

V gene: TRBV19
D gene: -
J gene: TRBJ2-1
clone size: -
CDR3 protein: CASSMRDYNEQFF
CDR3 DNA: TGTGCCAGTAGTATGCGGGACTACAATGAGCAGTTCTTC

V gene: TRBV6-1
D gene: TRBD1
J gene: TRBJ2-7
clone size: -
CDR3 protein: CASSETGGPYEQYF
CDR3 DNA: TGTGCCAGCAGTGAAACAGGGGGCCCCTACGAGCAGTACTTC

V gene: TRBV28
D gene: -
J gene: TRBJ1-2
clone size: -
CDR3 protein: CASSFKNRVIGYTF
CDR3 DNA: TGTGCCAGCAGTTTCAAGAACAGGGTAATTGGCTACACCTTC

V gene: TRBV6-5
D gene: TRBD1
J gene: TRBJ1-3
clone size: -
CDR3 protein: CASRRGRGGNTIYF
CDR3 DNA: TGTGCCAGCCGCAGGGGGCGGGGAGGAAACACCATATATTTT